The clone carrying this T cell receptor (beta chain) was recorded many times. CD8+CD57+ cell expansion, shown by flow cytometry, had occurred in the patients selected for sequencing. Every patient was diagnosed with severe acquired aplastic anemia. Receipt of therapy had not occurred in any patient by the time of blood sampling. Looked up from germline, CDR1 is SNHLY and CDR2 is FYNNEI. V lost 2 bases to trimming and J lost 8 bases, with 7 bases between them. The CDR3 sequence is 12 residues long. Genomic DNA constituted the template upon which TCR beta VDJ and CDR3 profiling was performed. TCRdb independently ran MiXCR on the reads; one entry per CDR3 protein. This table holds hundreds of thousands of distinct CDR3 sequences, under 40% found once. The sample is drawn from a study of CD8+CD57+ T cells in acquired aplastic anemia. The wider study: When averaged, DNA from sorted CD4+ and CD8+ cells came to approximately 3 ug.

The sequencing sample was made of sorted CD4+, CD8+, or CD8+CD57+ T cells (not recorded which) from PBMCs. The clonotype was recovered from a human donor with aplastic anemia. The V call is TRBV2, the J call TRBJ2-1; D may be TRBD1 (5 bases). The CDR3 loop is CASSEKGHEQFF. DNA for the CDR3: TGTGCCAGCAGTGAAAAGGGGCATGAGCAGTTCTTC.